These T cell receptor beta chains were read from a single sample in a study of shared clonotypes between healthy human individuals. The assay was immunoSEQ multiplex PCR, and TCRdb's table has in-frame clones only and misses some. The table shows hundreds of thousands of clones, with about 95% occurring only once. Sequenced sample: naive CD8+ T cells sorted from blood. These receptors were obtained from a woman aged 25 to 45 in good health. Each CDR3 is given with its conserved first and last residue. Each record gives: D gene, clone size, V gene, J gene, CDR3 protein, CDR3 DNA. The D gene is left open where the match is weak. Not every row has a clone size; where given, it reads once, few, many or a size class.

>TRBD2|-|TRBV5-6|TRBJ2-7
CASSDEREASYEQYF
TGTGCCAGCAGCGATGAGCGGGAGGCCTCCTACGAGCAGTACTTC
>TRBD2|-|TRBV27|TRBJ2-7
CASSPSGRLHEQYF
TGTGCCAGCAGCCCTAGCGGGAGGTTGCACGAGCAGTACTTC
>-|-|TRBV23-1|TRBJ1-5
CASILVAYNQPQHF
TGCGCCAGCATCCTAGTGGCCTACAATCAGCCCCAGCATTTT
>-|-|TRBV7-9|TRBJ2-3
CASSLFVVAETDTQYF
TGTGCCAGCAGCTTATTTGTAGTGGCAGAGACAGATACGCAGTATTTT
>TRBD2|-|TRBV7-9|TRBJ2-1
CASSLADPLAGTYNEQFF
TGTGCCAGCAGCTTAGCGGATCCTCTAGCGGGAACCTACAATGAGCAGTTCTTC
>TRBD2|-|TRBV28|TRBJ2-7
CASRKSGSLYEQYF
TGTGCCAGCAGAAAAAGCGGGAGTCTCTACGAGCAGTACTTC
>TRBD1|-|TRBV5-8|TRBJ1-1
CASSGTANTEAFF
TGTGCCAGCAGCGGGACAGCGAACACTGAAGCTTTCTTT
>-|-|TRBV7-9|TRBJ2-2
CASSPPGSNTGELFF
TGTGCCAGCAGCCCCCCCGGGAGTAACACCGGGGAGCTGTTTTTT
>-|-|TRBV5-6|TRBJ2-5
CASSAGIGGGYQETQYF
TGTGCCAGCAGCGCTGGGATAGGGGGAGGCTACCAAGAGACCCAGTACTTC
>-|-|TRBV19|TRBJ2-3
CASSIAGTVTDTQYF
TGTGCCAGTAGTATCGCCGGGACGGTCACAGATACGCAGTATTTT
>-|-|TRBV5-1|TRBJ2-2
CASSFPENTGELFF
TGCGCCAGCAGCTTCCCGGAGAACACCGGGGAGCTGTTTTTT
>TRBD2|-|TRBV28|TRBJ2-3
CASSLSTRTWGGRTDTQYF
TGTGCCAGCAGTTTATCCACCCGAACTTGGGGAGGGAGGACAGATACGCAGTATTTT
>-|once|TRBV5-8|TRBJ2-3
CASSFRQVFPPDTQYF
TGTGCCAGCAGCTTCAGACAGGTCTTCCCCCCAGATACGCAGTATTTT
>TRBD1|-|TRBV19|TRBJ2-7
CASSMGQGSSYEQYF
TGTGCCAGTAGTATGGGACAGGGTTCGTCCTACGAGCAGTACTTC
>-|once|TRBV15|TRBJ2-7
CATSPGTGGYEQYF
TGTGCCACCTCTCCAGGCACAGGCGGGTACGAGCAGTACTTC
>TRBD2|-|TRBV28|TRBJ2-5
CASRSTGLMGETQYF
TGTGCCAGCAGGAGCACGGGACTAATGGGAGAGACCCAGTACTTC